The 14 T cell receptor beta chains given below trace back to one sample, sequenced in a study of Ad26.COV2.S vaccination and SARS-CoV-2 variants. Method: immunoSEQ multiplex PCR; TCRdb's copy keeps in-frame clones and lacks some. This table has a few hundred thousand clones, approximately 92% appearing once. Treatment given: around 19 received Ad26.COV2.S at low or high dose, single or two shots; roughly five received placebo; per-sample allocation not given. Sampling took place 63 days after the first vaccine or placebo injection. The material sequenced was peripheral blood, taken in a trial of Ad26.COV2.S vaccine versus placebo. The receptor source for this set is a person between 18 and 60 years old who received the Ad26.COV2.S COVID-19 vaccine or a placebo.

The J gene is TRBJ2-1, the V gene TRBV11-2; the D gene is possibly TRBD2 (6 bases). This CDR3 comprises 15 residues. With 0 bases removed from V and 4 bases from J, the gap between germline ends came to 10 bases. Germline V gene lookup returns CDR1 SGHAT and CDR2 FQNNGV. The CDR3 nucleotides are TGTGCCAGCAGCTTAGAGATAGGGAGGTACAATGAGCAGTTCTTC. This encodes CASSLEIGRYNEQFF.

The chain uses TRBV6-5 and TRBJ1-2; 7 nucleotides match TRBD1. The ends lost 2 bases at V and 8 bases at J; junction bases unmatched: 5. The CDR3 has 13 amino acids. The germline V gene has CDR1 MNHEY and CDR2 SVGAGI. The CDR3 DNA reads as TGTGCCAGCAGTTACGCGACAGGGCGCGGCTACACCTTC. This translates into CASSYATGRGYTF.

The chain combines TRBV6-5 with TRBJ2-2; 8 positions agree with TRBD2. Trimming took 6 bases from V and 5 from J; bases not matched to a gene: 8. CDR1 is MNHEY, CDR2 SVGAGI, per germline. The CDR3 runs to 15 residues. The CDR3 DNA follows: TGTGCCAGCAGGTCCGGGACTAGTAATACCGGGGAGCTGTTTTTT. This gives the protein CASRSGTSNTGELFF.

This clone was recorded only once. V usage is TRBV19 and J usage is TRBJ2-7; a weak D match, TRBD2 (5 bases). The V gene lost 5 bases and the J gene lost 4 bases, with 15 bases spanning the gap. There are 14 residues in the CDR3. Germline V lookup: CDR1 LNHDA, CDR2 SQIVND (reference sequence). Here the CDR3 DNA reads TGTGCCAGTAGTGTCGGTACTAGTGGGTACGAGCAGTACTTC. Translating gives CASSVGTSGYEQYF. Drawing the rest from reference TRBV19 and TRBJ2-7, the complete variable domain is DGGITQSPKYLFRKEGQNVTLSCEQNLNHDAMYWYRQDPGQGLRLIYYSQIVNDFQKGDIAEGYSVSREKKESFPLTVTSAQKNPTAFYLCASSVGTSGYEQYFGPGTRLTVT.

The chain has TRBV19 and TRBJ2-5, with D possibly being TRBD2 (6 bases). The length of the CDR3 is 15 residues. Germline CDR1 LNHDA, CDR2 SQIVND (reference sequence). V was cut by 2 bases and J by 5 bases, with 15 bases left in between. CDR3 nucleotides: TGTGCCAGTAGTATAATGGGAGGCCATAGGGAGACCCAGTACTTC. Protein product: CASSIMGGHRETQYF.

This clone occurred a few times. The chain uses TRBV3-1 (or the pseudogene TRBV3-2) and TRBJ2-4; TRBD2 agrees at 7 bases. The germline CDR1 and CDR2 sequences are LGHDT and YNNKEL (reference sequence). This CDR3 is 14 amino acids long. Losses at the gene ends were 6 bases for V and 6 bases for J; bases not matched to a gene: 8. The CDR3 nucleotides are TGTGCCAGCAGTTTCCGGGGGGAATCAAACATTCAGTACTTC. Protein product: CASSFRGESNIQYF.

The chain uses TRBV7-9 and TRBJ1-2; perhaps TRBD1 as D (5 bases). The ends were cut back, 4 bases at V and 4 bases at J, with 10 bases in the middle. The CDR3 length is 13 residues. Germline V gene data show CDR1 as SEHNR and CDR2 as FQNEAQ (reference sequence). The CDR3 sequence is CASSSGEGYGYTF. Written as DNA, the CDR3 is TGTGCCAGCAGCTCGGGGGAGGGCTATGGCTACACCTTC.

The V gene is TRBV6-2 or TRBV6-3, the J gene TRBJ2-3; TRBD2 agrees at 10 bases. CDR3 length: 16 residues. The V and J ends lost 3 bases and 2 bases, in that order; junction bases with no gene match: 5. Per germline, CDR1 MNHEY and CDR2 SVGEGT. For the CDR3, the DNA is TGTGCCAGCAGTTATGGACTAGCGGAAAACACAGATACGCAGTATTTT. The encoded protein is CASSYGLAENTDTQYF.

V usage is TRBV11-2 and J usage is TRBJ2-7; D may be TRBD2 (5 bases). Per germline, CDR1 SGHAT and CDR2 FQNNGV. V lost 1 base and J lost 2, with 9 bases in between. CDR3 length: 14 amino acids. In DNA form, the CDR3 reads TGTGCCAGCAGCTTAGGGGCGGGCCCCTACGAGCAGTACTTC. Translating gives CASSLGAGPYEQYF.

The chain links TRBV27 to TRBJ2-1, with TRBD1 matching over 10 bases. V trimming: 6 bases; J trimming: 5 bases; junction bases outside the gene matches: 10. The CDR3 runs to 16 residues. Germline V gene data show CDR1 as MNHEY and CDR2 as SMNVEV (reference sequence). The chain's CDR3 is CASRYPTGGVDNEQFF. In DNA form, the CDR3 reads TGTGCCAGCAGATATCCGACAGGGGGCGTGGACAATGAGCAGTTCTTC.

For the CDR3, the DNA is TGTGCCAGTAGTATAACGGGACTAGCGGGAGCTGCCACAGATACGCAGTATTTT. It yields the protein CASSITGLAGAATDTQYF. The chain joins TRBV19 to TRBJ2-3, with 14 positions matching TRBD2. There are 18 residues in the CDR3. The J segment lost 2 bases and the V segment lost 2 bases, leaving 6 bases of the junction unmatched. Germline CDR1 reads LNHDA; CDR2 reads SQIVND (reference sequence).

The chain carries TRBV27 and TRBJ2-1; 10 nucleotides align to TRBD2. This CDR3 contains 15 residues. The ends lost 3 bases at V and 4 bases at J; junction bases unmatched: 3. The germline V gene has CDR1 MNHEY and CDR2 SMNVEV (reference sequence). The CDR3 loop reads CASSFGTSVYNEQFF. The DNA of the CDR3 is TGTGCCAGCAGTTTCGGGACTAGCGTATACAATGAGCAGTTCTTC.

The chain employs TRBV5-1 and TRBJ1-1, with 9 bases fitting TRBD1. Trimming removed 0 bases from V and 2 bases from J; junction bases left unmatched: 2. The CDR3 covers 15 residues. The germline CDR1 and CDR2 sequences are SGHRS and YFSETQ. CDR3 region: CASSLGGQGNTEAFF. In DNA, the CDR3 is TGCGCCAGCAGCTTGGGGGGACAGGGAAACACTGAAGCTTTCTTT.

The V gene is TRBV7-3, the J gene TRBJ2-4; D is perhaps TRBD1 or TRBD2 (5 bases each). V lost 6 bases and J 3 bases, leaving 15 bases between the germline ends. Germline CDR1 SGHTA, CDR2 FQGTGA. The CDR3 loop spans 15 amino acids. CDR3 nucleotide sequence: TGTGCCAGCAGGCCGGGACGGGGCGACAAAAACATTCAGTACTTC. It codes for CASRPGRGDKNIQYF.